This record covers a single T cell receptor (beta chain). The sample belongs to a study of blood T cells in healthy people across ages. CDR1 and CDR2 from the germline V gene are SGHTA and FQGTGA. Trimming removed 7 bases from V and 9 bases from J, with 16 bases in between. CDR3 length equals 13 residues. The authors ran a second PCR of about 6 to 11 cycles using a sample-barcoded 5' primer and a J-beta primer mix. No fewer than 3 million CDR3-containing paired-end reads came from each sample. TCRdb analysed the 5' RACE reads with MiXCR anew, one entry per CDR3 protein. The sample includes 750,000 to 1,000,000 distinct CDR3 sequences, 29% of them seen just once. These data were also filed under a second study, of T cells of mothers and their children. As that report states: From each mother came over 9.5 million TCR beta CDR3 reads, and from each child came roughly 2.9 million.

This rearrangement joins TRBV7-3 to TRBJ2-1; D possibly corresponds to TRBD1 (6 bases). This receptor was obtained from a woman in her thirties or forties in good health. The sequencing sample was made of blood. Here the CDR3 reads CASTDFRGGEQFF. Written as DNA, the CDR3 is TGTGCCAGCACCGACTTCAGGGGTGGTGAGCAGTTCTTC.